This section outlines one TCR beta chain sequence together with its context. Its binding antigen is unknown. Within one base of it there is no much larger clone, and no base qualities were kept. The data stem from a study of blood T cell repertoires in COVID-19 (TCRdb year 2020). A note on the overall study: Samples from collaborators originated in the United States, Italy and Spain and spanned both the acute and convalescent phases of COVID-19. The material from the prospective study consisted of cDNA or gDNA derived from T cells, B-cell-depleted T cells, or PBMCs. A de-identified subject ID, COVID-19 status, age in years and sex were almost always included in the sample metadata. Where available, HLA class I and class II types were taken from metadata supplied by the sample provider and were not determined by assay-based typing. The samples were drawn from the first 160 participants of the ongoing ImmuneRACE study and from over 950 subjects provided by 6 global collaborators. The dataset comprised deeply sampled blood TCRbeta repertoires from subjects exposed to, actively infected with, or recovered from COVID-19. The repertoires were made available in a free public database intended to serve as a resource for research on the immune response to SARS-CoV-2. Broader findings and caveats from the paper: The quantity of clinical and demographic metadata differed by source and by participant and was supplied without curation.

The germline V gene gives CDR1 as SGHDN and CDR2 as FVKESK. There are 15 amino acids in the CDR3, from cysteine to phenylalanine inclusive. Of the read, only the CDR3 DNA is kept; its 45 bases are in frame from base 1. At the junction V is shortened by 4 bases and J by 6 bases, with 15 bases in between. Each collaborating institution followed its own protocols to collect whole blood in K2EDTA tubes. For TCRbeta analysis, collaborators shipped samples in one of three forms: frozen whole blood, isolated PBMCs, or DNA extracted from either of those sample types. The immunoSEQ Assay, a bias-controlled multiplex PCR, was used to amplify TCRbeta CDR3 regions from genomic DNA. As for the original processing: The number of nucleated cells in each sample was estimated from the amplification of reference gene primers within the assay. To quantify the absolute abundance of each unique TCRbeta CDR3 rearrangement, sequence reads were collapsed and filtered. For each sample, productive Simpson clonality was calculated by taking the square root of Simpson's diversity index across productive rearrangements. This is the immuneACCESS table as TCRdb keeps it, with only in-frame sequences that have V and J called. A part of the clones is gone; compared with another copy, unresolved V genes explain less than half, and the rest is unexplained. Clone size and V and J calls were adopted from that table, with D and trimming inferred from the DNA. Recorded for this sample are roughly 140,000 clones; around 83% of them occurred a single time. Around 9.8% of the sample is held by the ten biggest clonotypes.

Sequenced: peripheral blood. The V and J genes are TRBV14 and TRBJ2-2; matching of 5 bases hints at TRBD1 as the D gene. This receptor was identified in a woman in her forties or fifties with acute or convalescent COVID-19. This receptor has the CDR3 CASSPRAGNPGELFF. The DNA sequence is given as TGTGCCAGCAGCCCCAGGGCCGGAAATCCCGGGGAGCTGTTTTTT.